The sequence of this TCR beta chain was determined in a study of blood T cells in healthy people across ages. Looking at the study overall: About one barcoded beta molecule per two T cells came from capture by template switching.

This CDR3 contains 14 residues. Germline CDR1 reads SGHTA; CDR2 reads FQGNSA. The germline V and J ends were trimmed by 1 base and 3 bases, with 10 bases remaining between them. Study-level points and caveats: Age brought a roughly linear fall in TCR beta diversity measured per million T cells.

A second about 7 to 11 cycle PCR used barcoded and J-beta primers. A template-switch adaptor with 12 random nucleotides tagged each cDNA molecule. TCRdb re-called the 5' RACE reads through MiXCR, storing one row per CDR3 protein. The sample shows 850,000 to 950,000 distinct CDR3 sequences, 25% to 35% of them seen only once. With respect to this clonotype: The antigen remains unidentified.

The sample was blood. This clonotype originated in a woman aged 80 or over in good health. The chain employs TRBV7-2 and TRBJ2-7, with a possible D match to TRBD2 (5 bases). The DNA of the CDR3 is TGTGCCAGCAGCTTAGATGGGAGACGCTACGAGCAGTACTTC. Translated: CASSLDGRRYEQYF.